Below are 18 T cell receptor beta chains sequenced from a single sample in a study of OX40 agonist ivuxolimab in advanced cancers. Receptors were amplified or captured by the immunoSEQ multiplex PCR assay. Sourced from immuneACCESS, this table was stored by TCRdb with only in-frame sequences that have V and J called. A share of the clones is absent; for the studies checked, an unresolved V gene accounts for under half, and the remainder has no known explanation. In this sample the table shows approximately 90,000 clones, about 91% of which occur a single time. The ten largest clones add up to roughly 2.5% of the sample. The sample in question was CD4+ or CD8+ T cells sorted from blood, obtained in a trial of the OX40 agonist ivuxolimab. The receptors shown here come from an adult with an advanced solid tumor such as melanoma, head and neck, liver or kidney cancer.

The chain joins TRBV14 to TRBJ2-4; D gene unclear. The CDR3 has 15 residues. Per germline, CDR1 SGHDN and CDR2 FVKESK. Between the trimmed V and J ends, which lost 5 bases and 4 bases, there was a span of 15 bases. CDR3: CASSYQAVPKNIQYF. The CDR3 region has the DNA TGTGCCAGCAGCTATCAGGCCGTCCCTAAAAACATTCAGTACTTC. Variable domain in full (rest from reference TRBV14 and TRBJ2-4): EAGVTQFPSHSVIEKGQTVTLRCDPISGHDNLYWYRRVMGKEIKFLLHFVKESKQDESGMPNNRFLAERTGGTYSTLKVQPAELEDSGVYFCASSYQAVPKNIQYFGAGTRLSVL.

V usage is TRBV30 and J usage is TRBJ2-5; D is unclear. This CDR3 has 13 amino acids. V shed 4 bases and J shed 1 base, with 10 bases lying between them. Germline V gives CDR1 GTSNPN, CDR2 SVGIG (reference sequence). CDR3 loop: CAWNGQTQETQYF. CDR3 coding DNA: TGTGCCTGGAATGGGCAGACCCAAGAGACCCAGTACTTC.

The CDR3 sequence: CSVEGRTGKYGYTF. CDR3 sequence (DNA): TGCAGCGTTGAAGGCCGGACGGGAAAATATGGCTACACCTTC. The chain employs TRBV29-1 and TRBJ1-2; no firm D call. Trimming cost V 1 base and J 5 bases, with 14 bases left between them. This CDR3 has 14 residues. Germline lookup yields CDR1 SQVTM and CDR2 ANQGSEA.

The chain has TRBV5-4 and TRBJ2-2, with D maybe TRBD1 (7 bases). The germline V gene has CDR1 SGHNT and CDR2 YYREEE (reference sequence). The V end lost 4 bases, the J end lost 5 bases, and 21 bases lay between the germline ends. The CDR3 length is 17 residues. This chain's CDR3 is CASSPIHTGAGTGELFF. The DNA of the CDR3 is TGTGCCAGCAGCCCGATACACACAGGGGCGGGGACCGGGGAGCTGTTTTTT.

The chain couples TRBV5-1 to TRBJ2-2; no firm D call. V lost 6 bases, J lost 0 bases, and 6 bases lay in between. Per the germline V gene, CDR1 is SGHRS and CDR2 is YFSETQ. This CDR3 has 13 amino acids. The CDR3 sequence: CASNWANTGELFF. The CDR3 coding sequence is TGCGCCAGCAACTGGGCGAACACCGGGGAGCTGTTTTTT.

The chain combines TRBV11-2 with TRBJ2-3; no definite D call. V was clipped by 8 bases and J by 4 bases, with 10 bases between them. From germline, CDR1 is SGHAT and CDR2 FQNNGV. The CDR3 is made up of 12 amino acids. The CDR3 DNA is TGTGCCAGCGGATTCCGTGCAGATACGCAGTATTTT. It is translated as CASGFRADTQYF.

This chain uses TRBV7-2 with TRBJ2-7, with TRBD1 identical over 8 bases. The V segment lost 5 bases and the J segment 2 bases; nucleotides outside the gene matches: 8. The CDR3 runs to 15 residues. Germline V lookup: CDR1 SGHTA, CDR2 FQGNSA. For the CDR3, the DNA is TGTGCCAGCAGCCCGGCACAGGGGGGAACCTACGAGCAGTACTTC. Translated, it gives CASSPAQGGTYEQYF.

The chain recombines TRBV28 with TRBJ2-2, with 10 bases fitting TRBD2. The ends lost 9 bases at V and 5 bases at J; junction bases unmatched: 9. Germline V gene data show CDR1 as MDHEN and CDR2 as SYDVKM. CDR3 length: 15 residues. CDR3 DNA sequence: TGTGCCAGTGGCCCTAGCGGGAGATGGACCGGGGAGCTGTTTTTT. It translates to CASGPSGRWTGELFF.

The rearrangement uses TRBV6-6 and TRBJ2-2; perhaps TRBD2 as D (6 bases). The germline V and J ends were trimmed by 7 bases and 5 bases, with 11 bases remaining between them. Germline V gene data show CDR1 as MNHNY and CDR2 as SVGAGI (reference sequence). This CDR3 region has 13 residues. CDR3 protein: CASKRELTGELFF. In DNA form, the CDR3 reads TGTGCCAGCAAACGGGAGCTAACCGGGGAGCTGTTTTTT.

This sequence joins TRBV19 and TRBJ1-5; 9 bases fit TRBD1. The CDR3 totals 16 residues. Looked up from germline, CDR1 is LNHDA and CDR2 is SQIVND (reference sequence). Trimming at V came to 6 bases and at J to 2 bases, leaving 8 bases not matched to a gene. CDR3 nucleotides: TGTGCCAGTAGCGGCGGGGACAGGGTACGCAATCAGCCCCAGCATTTT. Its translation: CASSGGDRVRNQPQHF.

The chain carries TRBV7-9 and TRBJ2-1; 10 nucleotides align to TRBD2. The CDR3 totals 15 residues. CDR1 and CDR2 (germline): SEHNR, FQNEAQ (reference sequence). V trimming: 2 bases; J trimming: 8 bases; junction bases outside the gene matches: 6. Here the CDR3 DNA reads TGTGCCAGCAGCTTATACCTAGCGGGAGCCGATGAGCAGTTCTTC. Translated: CASSLYLAGADEQFF.

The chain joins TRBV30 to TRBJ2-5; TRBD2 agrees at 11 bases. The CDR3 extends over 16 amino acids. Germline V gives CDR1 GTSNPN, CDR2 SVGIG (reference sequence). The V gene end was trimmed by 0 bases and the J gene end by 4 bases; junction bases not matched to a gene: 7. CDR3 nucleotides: TGTGCCTGGAGTGTAGGGACTAGCGGAGAGGGAGAGACCCAGTACTTC. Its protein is CAWSVGTSGEGETQYF.

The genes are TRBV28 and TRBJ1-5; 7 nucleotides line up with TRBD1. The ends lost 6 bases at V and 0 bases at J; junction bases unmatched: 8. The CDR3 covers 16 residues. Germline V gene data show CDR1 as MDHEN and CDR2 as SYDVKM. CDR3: CASSRRRGPSNQPQHF. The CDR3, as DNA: TGTGCCAGCAGCCGTCGTAGGGGGCCTAGCAATCAGCCCCAGCATTTT.

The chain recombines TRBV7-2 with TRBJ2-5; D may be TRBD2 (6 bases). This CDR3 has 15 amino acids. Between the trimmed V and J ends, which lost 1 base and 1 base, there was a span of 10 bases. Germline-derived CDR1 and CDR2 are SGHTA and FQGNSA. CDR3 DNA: TGTGCCAGCAGCTTAGTTGCGGGATCCCAAGAGACCCAGTACTTC. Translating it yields CASSLVAGSQETQYF.

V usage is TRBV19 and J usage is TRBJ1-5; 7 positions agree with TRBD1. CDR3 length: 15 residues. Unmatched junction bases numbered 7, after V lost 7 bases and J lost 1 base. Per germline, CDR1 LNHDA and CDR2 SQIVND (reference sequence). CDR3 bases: TGTGCCAGTACCCCGACAGGGCTGAGCAATCAGCCCCAGCATTTT. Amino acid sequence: CASTPTGLSNQPQHF.

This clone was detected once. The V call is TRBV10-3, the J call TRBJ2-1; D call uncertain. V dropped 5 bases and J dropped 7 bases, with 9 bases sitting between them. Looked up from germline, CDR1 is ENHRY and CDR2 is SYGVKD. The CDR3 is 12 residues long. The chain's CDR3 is CAISPRANEQFF. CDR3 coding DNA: TGTGCCATCAGTCCTCGGGCGAATGAGCAGTTCTTC.

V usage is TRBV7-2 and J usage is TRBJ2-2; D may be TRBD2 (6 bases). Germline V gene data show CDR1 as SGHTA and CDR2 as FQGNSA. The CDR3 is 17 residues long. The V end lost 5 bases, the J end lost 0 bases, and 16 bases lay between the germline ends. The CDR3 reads CASSPGGVRANTGELFF. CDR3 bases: TGTGCCAGCAGCCCCGGGGGTGTGAGGGCGAACACCGGGGAGCTGTTTTTT.

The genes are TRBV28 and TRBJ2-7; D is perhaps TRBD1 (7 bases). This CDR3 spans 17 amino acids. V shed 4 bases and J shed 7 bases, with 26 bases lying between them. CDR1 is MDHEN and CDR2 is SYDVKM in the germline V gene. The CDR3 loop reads CASSSNRGEGGPGEQYF. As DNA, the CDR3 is TGTGCCAGCAGTTCCAACAGGGGAGAGGGAGGCCCGGGGGAGCAGTACTTC.